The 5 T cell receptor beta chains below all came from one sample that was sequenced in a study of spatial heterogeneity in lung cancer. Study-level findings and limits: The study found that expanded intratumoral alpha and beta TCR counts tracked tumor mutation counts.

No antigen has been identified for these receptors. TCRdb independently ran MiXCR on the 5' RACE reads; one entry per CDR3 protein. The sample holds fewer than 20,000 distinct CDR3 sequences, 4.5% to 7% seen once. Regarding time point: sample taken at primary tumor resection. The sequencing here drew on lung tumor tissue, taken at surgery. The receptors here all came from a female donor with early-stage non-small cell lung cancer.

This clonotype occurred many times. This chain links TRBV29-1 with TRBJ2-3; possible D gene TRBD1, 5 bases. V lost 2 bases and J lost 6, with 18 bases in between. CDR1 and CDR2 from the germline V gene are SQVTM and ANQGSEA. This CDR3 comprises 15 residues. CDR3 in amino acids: CSVEFRQGQRDTQYF. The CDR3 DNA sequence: TGCAGCGTTGAATTCCGTCAGGGCCAAAGGGATACGCAGTATTTT.

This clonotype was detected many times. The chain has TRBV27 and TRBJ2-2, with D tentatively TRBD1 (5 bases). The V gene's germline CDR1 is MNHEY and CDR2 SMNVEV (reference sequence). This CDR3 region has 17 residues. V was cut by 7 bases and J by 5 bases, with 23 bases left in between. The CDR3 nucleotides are TGTGCCAGCATCCAAAAAGGGGTTTCGTTCCCTACCGGGGAGCTGTTTTTT. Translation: CASIQKGVSFPTGELFF.

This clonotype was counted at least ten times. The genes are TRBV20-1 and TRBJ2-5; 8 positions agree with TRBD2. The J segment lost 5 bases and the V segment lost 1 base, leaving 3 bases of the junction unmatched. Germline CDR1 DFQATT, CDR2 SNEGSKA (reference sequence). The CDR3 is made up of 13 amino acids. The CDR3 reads CSARAGGVETQYF. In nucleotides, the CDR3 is TGCAGTGCTAGAGCGGGAGGGGTGGAGACCCAGTACTTC.

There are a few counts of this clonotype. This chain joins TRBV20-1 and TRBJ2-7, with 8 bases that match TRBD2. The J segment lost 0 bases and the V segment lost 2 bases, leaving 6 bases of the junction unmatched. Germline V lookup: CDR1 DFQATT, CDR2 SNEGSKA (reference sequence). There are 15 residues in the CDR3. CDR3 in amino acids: CSARSIGTSSYEQYF. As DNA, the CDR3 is TGCAGTGCTAGATCGATCGGGACTAGCTCCTACGAGCAGTACTTC.

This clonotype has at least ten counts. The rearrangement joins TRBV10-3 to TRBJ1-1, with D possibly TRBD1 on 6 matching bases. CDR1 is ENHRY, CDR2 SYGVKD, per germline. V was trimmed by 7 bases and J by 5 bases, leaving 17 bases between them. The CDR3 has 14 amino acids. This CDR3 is CAINNREVGTEAFF. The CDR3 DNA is TGTGCCATCAATAACAGGGAGGTGGGGACTGAAGCTTTCTTT.